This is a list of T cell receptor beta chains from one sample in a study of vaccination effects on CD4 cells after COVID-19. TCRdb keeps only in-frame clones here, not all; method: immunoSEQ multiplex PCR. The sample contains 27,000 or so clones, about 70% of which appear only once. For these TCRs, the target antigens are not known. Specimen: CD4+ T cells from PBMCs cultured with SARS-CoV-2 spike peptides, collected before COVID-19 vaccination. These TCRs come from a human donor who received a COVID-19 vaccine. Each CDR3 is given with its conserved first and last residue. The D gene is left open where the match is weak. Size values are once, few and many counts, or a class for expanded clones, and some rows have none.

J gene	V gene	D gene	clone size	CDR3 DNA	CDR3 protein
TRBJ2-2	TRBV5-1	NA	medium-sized	TGCGCCAGCAGCTTGACAGCTGCGAACACCGGGGAGCTGTTTTTT	CASSLTAANTGELFF
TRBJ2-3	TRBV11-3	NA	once	TGTGCCAGCAGCTTATGGGGCGGACACACAGATACGCAGTATTTT	CASSLWGGHTDTQYF
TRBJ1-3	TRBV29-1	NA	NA	TGCAGCGTTAACAAGGGCAGGGGAAACACCATATATTTT	CSVNKGRGNTIYF
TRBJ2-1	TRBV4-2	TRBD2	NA	TGTGCCAGCAGCCAAGATCCAAGCGGGAGCGAGAATGAGCAGTTCTTC	CASSQDPSGSENEQFF
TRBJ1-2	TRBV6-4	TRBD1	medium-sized	TGTGCCAGCAGTCCGGACAGGGCGGGTGGCTACACCTTC	CASSPDRAGGYTF
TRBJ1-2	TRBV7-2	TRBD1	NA	TGTGCCAGCAGCGCCGGACAGGGAGGTGGCTACACCTTC	CASSAGQGGGYTF
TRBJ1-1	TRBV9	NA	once	TGTGCCAGCAGCCTTAGCATCGGACATATAACACTCATGAACACTGAAGCTTTCTTT	CASSLSIGHITLMNTEAFF
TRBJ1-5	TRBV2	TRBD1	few	TGTGCCAGCAGTACACAGGGGGCTTGGCAGCCCCAGCATTTT	CASSTQGAWQPQHF
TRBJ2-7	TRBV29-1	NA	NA	TGCAGCGTTGTCGGCAGGCGTCTCGACGAGCAGTACTTC	CSVVGRRLDEQYF
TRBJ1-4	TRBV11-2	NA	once	TGTGCCAGCAGCGACACGATGTTCTCTAATGAAAAACTGTTTTTT	CASSDTMFSNEKLFF
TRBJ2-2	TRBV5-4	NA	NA	TGTGCCAGCAGCTTGGTGTGGGGGATGAACACCGGGGAGCTGTTTTTT	CASSLVWGMNTGELFF
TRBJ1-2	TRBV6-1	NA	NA	TGTGCCAGCAGTGAAACCGGGACGGCGTATGGCTACACCTTC	CASSETGTAYGYTF
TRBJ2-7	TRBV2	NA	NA	TGTGCCAGCAGTGAACCCTTTTCCTACGAGCAGTACTTC	CASSEPFSYEQYF
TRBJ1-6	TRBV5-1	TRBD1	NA	TGCGCCAGCAGCGCGGGACAGGGGATTAATTCACCCCTCCACTTT	CASSAGQGINSPLHF
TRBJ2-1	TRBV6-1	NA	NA	TGTGCCAGCAGTGAACGGGGGAATGAGCAGTTCTTC	CASSERGNEQFF
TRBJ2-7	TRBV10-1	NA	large	TGCGCCAGCAGTGACAGTTGGAGCGAGCAGTACTTC	CASSDSWSEQYF
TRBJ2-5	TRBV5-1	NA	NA	TGCGCCAGCAGCTTCCACCAAGAGACCCAGTACTTC	CASSFHQETQYF
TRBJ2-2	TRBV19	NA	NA	TGTGCCAGTAGTAACACCCTGAACACCGGGGAGCTGTTTTTT	CASSNTLNTGELFF